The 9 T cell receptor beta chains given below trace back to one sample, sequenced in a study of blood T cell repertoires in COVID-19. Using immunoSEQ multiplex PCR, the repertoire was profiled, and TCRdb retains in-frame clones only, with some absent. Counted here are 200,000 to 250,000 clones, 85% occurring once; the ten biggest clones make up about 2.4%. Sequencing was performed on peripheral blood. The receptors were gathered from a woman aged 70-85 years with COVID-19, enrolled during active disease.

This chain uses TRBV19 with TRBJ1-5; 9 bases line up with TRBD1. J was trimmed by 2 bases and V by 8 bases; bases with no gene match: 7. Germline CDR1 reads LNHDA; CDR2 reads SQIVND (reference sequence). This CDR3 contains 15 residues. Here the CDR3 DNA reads TGTGCCAGTTTGGACAGGGGCCCCGGCAATCAGCCCCAGCATTTT. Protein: CASLDRGPGNQPQHF.

CDR3 coding DNA: TGTGCCACCCAGTCCTCTGTGCATGAGCAGTTCTTC. It yields the protein CATQSSVHEQFF. J is TRBJ2-1 and V is TRBV24-1; D is unclear. The germline CDR1 and CDR2 sequences are KGHDR and SFDVKD. V dropped 9 bases and J dropped 8 bases, with 13 bases sitting between them. The CDR3 loop spans 12 amino acids.

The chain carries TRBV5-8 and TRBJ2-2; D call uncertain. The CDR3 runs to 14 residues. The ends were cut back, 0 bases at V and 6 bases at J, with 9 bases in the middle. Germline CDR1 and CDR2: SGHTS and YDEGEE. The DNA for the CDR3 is TGTGCCAGCAGCTTGGGTGATGAGGCCGGGGAGCTGTTTTTT. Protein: CASSLGDEAGELFF.

CDR3 amino acids: CASRNPTGNYGYTF. In DNA, the CDR3 is TGTGCCAGCAGGAACCCGACGGGAAACTATGGCTACACCTTC. This chain connects TRBV6-5 to TRBJ1-2, with unresolved D. The V and J ends lost 6 bases and 2 bases respectively, with 13 bases between them. The germline V gene has CDR1 MNHEY and CDR2 SVGAGI. This CDR3 region has 14 residues.

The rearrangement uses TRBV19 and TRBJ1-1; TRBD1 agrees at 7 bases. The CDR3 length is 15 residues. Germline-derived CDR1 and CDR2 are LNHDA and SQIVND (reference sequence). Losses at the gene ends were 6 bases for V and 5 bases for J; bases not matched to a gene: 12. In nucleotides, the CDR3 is TGTGCCAGTAGCTCCGGAGACAGGGAGTGGACTGAAGCTTTCTTT. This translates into CASSSGDREWTEAFF. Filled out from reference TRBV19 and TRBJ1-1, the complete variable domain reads DGGITQSPKYLFRKEGQNVTLSCEQNLNHDAMYWYRQDPGQGLRLIYYSQIVNDFQKGDIAEGYSVSREKKESFPLTVTSAQKNPTAFYLCASSSGDREWTEAFFGQGTRLTVV.

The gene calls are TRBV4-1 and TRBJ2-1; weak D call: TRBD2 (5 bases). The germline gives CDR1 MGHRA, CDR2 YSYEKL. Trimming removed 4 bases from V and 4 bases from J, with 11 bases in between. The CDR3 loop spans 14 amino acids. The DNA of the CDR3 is TGCGCCAGCAGCCGAGGAGAGGGATACAATGAGCAGTTCTTC. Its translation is CASSRGEGYNEQFF.

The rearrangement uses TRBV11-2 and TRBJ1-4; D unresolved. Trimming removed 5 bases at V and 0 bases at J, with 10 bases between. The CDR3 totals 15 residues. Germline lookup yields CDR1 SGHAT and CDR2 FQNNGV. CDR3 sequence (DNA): TGTGCCAGCAGCAAAGGCGGAACAACTAATGAAAAACTGTTTTTT. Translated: CASSKGGTTNEKLFF.

The CDR3: CASSPGTRFNEQFF. The DNA for the CDR3 is TGTGCCAGCAGCCCCGGGACACGGTTCAATGAGCAGTTCTTC. The rearrangement uses TRBV7-3 and TRBJ2-1; D possibly corresponds to TRBD1 (6 bases). The CDR3 extends over 14 amino acids. Trimming stripped 5 bases from V and 6 bases from J, with 14 bases between. Germline V gene lookup returns CDR1 SGHTA and CDR2 FQGTGA.

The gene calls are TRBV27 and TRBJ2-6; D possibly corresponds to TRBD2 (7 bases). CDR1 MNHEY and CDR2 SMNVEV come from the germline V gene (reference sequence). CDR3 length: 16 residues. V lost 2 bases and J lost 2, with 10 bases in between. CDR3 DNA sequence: TGTGCCAGCAGTTTAGGGGAGGGGGCTGGGGCCAACGTCCTGACTTTC. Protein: CASSLGEGAGANVLTF.